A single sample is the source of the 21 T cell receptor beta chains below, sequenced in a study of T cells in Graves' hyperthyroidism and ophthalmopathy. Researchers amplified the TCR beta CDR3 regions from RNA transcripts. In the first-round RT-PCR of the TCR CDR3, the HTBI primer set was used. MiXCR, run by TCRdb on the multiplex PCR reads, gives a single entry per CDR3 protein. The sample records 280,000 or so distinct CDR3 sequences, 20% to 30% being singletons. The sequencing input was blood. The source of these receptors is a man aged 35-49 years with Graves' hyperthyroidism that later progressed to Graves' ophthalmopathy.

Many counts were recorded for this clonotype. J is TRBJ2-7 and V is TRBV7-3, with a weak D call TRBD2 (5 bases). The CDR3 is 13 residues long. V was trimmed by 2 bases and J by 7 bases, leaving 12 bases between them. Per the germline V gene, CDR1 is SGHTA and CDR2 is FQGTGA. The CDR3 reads CASSLVLSGEQYF. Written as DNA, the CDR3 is TGTGCCAGCAGCTTAGTGCTCAGCGGAGAGCAGTACTTC.

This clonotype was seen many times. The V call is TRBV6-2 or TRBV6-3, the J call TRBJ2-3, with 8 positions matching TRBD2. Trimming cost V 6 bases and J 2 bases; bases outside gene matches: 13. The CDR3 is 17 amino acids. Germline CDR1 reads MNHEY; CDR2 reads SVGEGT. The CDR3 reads CASSRTGGPLNTDTQYF. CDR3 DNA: TGTGCCAGCAGCAGAACGGGAGGGCCTCTCAACACAGATACGCAGTATTTT.

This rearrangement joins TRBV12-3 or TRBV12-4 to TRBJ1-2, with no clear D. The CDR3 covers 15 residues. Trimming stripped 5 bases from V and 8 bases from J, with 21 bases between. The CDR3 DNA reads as TGTGCCAGCAGTCCTATCCGTTGGGGAAAACTGGGCTACACCTTC. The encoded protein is CASSPIRWGKLGYTF.

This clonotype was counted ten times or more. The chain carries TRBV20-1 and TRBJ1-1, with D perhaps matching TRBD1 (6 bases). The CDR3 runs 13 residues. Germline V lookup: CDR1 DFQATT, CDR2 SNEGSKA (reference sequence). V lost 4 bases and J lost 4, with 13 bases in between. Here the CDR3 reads CSANRDGGTEAFF. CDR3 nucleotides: TGCAGTGCTAACAGGGACGGAGGCACTGAAGCTTTCTTT.

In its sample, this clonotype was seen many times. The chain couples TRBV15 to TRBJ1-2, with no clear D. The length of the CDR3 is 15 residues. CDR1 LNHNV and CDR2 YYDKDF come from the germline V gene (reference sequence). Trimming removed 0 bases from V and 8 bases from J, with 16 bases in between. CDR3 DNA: TGTGCCACCAGCAGAGATTTTGTGGAGGCTGGAGGCTACACCTTC. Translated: CATSRDFVEAGGYTF.

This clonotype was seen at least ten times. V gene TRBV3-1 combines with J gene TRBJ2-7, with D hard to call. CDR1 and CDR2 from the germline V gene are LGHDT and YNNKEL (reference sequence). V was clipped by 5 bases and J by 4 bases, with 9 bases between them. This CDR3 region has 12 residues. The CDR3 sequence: CASSVTWYEQYF. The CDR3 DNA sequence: TGTGCCAGCAGCGTAACTTGGTACGAGCAGTACTTC.

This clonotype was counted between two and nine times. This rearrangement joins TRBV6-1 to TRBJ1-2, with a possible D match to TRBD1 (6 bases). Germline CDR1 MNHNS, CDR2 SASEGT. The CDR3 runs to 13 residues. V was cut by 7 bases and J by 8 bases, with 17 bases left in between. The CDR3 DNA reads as TGTGCCAGCACCGACCCCGGACAGCGGGGCTACACCTTC. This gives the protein CASTDPGQRGYTF.

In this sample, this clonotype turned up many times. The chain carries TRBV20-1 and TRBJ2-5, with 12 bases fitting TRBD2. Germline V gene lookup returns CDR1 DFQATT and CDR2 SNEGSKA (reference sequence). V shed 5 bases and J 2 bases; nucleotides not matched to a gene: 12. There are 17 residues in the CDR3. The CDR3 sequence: CSALPLGLAGRQETQYF. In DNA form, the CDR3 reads TGCAGTGCTTTACCCCTAGGACTAGCGGGAAGACAAGAGACCCAGTACTTC.

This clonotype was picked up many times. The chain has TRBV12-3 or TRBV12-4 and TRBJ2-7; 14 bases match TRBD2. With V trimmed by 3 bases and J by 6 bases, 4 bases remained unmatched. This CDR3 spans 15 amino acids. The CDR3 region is CASSLGLAGVGEQYF. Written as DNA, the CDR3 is TGTGCCAGCAGTTTGGGACTAGCGGGAGTAGGCGAGCAGTACTTC.

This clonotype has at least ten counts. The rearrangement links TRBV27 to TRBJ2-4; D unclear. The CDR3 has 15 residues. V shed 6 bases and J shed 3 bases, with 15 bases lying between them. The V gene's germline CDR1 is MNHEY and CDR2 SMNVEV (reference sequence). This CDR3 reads CASSPLSWVKNIQYF. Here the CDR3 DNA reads TGTGCCAGCAGCCCACTCTCGTGGGTCAAAAACATTCAGTACTTC.

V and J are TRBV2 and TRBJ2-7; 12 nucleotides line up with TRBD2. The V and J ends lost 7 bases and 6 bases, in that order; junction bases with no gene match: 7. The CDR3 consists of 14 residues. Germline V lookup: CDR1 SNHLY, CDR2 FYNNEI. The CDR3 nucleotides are TGTGCCAGCATCGAGACTAGCGGGAGCCCCGAGCAGTACTTC. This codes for CASIETSGSPEQYF. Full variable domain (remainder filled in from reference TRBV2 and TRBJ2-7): EPEVTQTPSHQVTQMGQEVILRCVPISNHLYFYWYRQILGQKVEFLVSFYNNEISEKSEIFDDQFSVERPDGSNFTLKIRSTKLEDSAMYFCASIETSGSPEQYFGPGTRLTVT.

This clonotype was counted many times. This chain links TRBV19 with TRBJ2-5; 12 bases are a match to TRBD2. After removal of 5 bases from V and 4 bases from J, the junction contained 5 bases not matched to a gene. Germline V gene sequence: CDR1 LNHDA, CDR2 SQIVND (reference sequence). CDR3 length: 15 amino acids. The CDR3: CASSLRGLAGETQYF. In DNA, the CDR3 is TGTGCCAGTAGTCTTCGGGGACTAGCGGGAGAGACCCAGTACTTC.

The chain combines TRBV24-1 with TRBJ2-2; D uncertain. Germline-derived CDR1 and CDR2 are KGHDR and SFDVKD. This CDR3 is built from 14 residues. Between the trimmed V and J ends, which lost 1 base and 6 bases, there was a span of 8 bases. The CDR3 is CATSDLKGSGELFF. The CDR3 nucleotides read TGTGCCACCAGTGATTTAAAAGGGTCCGGGGAGCTGTTTTTT.

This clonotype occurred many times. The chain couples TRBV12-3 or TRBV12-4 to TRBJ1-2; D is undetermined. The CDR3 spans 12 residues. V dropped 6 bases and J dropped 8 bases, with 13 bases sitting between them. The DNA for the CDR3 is TGTGCCAGCAGCCCCGGGCCAATCGGCTACACCTTC. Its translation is CASSPGPIGYTF.

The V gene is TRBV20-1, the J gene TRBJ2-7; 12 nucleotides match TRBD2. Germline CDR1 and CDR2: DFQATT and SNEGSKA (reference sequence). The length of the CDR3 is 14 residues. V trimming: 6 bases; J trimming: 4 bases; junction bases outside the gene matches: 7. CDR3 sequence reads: CSAWGLAGQYEQYF. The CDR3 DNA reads TGCAGTGCCTGGGGACTAGCGGGCCAATACGAGCAGTACTTC.

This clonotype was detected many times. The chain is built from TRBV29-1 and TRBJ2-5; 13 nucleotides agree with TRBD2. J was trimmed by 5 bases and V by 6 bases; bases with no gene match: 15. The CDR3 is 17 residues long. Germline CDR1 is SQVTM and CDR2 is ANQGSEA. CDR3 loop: CSVDGMEGLAGTETQYF. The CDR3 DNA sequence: TGCAGCGTAGATGGGATGGAGGGACTAGCGGGAACGGAGACCCAGTACTTC.

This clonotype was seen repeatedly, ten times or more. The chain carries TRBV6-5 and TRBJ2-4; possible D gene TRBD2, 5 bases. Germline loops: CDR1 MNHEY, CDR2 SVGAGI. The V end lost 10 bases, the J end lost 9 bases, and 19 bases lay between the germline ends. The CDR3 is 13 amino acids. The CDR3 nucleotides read TGTGCCATCCGTAGCAGAAGCGGCGGCATTCAGTACTTC. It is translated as CAIRSRSGGIQYF.

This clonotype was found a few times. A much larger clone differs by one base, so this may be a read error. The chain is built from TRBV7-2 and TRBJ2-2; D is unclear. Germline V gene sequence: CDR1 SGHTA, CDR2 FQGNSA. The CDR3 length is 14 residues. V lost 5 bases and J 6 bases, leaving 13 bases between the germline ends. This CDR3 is CASSRNSRAGELFF. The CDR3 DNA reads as TGTGCCAGCAGCCGGAACTCTAGGGCCGGGGAGCTGTTTTTT.

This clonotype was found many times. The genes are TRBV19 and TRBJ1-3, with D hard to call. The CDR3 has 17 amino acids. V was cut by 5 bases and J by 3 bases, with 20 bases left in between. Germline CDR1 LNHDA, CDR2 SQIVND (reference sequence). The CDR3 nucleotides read TGTGCCAGTAGTCCTCACCCGACTGACCGTCTTGGAAACACCATATATTTT. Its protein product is CASSPHPTDRLGNTIYF. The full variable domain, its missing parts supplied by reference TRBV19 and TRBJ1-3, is DGGITQSPKYLFRKEGQNVTLSCEQNLNHDAMYWYRQDPGQGLRLIYYSQIVNDFQKGDIAEGYSVSREKKESFPLTVTSAQKNPTAFYLCASSPHPTDRLGNTIYFGEGSWLTVV.

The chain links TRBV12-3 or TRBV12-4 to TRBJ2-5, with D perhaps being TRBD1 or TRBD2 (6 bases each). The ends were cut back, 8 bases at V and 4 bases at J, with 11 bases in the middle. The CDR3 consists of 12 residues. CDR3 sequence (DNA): TGTGCCAGCTTAGGGGGGAGAGAGACCCAGTACTTC. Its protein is CASLGGRETQYF.

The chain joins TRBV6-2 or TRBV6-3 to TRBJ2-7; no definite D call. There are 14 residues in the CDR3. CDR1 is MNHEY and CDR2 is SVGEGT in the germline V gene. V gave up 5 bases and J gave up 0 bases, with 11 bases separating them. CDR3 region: CASSDPEPSYEQYF. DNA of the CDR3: TGTGCCAGCAGTGACCCAGAACCCTCCTACGAGCAGTACTTC.